Presented here are 28 T cell receptor beta chains from one specimen sequenced in a study of T cell repertoires in cytomegalovirus infection. TCRdb processed the reads anew with MiXCR; each CDR3 protein has one entry. The sample shows around 450,000 distinct CDR3 sequences, roughly a third of them seen only once. The sequencing sample was made of PBMCs. The origin of the receptors is a human donor in good health (CMV status not recorded). Some clones in this sample may be carry-over from other donors' samples.

This clonotype was counted at least ten times. The chain carries TRBV6-6 and TRBJ1-6; weak D call: TRBD1 (5 bases). The CDR3 runs 16 residues. V lost 6 bases, J lost 8 bases, and 20 bases lay in between. The germline V gene has CDR1 MNHNY and CDR2 SVGAGI (reference sequence). CDR3 DNA: TGTGCCAGCAGCCGACGGGGGGGAGGCGGGGATTCACCCCTCCACTTT. It is translated as CASSRRGGGGDSPLHF.

This clonotype was counted only a few times. The V call is TRBV18, the J call TRBJ2-5; D gene unclear. Germline V gene data show CDR1 as KGHSH and CDR2 as LQKENI. There are 14 residues in the CDR3. V lost 1 base to trimming and J lost 3 bases, with 9 bases between them. The CDR3 DNA reads TGTGCCAGCTCACCACGCCAGAAGGAAGAGACCCAGTACTTC. Residues: CASSPRQKEETQYF.

The rearrangement uses TRBV12-3 or TRBV12-4 and TRBJ2-6; no clear D. The CDR3 spans 16 residues. V was trimmed by 4 bases and J by 3 bases, leaving 13 bases between them. CDR3 in DNA: TGTGCCAGCAGTTCGGGCAGGATGTATGGGGCCAACGTCCTGACTTTC. Translating gives CASSSGRMYGANVLTF.

The chain carries TRBV20-1 and TRBJ2-5; a weak D match, TRBD2 (5 bases). Looked up from germline, CDR1 is DFQATT and CDR2 is SNEGSKA (reference sequence). V was clipped by 5 bases and J by 1 base, with 20 bases between them. CDR3 length: 16 amino acids. The CDR3 region has the DNA TGCAGTGCTGCTGCGCCGATCCGGGGAATCCAAGAGACCCAGTACTTC. Translation: CSAAAPIRGIQETQYF.

The rearrangement uses TRBV7-6 and TRBJ2-3; 10 bases are shared with TRBD2. V was pared by 3 bases and J by 5 bases, with 8 bases of the junction left unmatched. CDR1 is SGHVS and CDR2 is FNYEAQ in the germline V gene. The CDR3 has 16 residues. The CDR3 DNA reads TGTGCCAGCAGCTTGAACCCAGCGGGGGGGCTAGATACGCAGTATTTT. It yields the protein CASSLNPAGGLDTQYF. The variable domain in full, completed from reference TRBV7-6 and TRBJ2-3, reads GAGVSQSPRYKVTKRGQDVALRCDPISGHVSLYWYRQALGQGPEFLTYFNYEAQQDKSGLPNDRFSAERPEGSISTLTIQRTEQRDSAMYRCASSLNPAGGLDTQYFGPGTRLTVL.

As concerns this clonotype: This may be a read error: a much more frequent sequence differs by one nucleotide. This chain joins TRBV6-6 and TRBJ2-5; D remains ambiguous. V was clipped by 10 bases and J by 5 bases, with 11 bases between them. Per the germline V gene, CDR1 is MNHNY and CDR2 is SVGAGI (reference sequence). The CDR3 runs 11 residues. CDR3 nucleotides: TGTGCCATTCAAGGGTTGGAGACCCAGTACTTC. Its translation is CAIQGLETQYF.

This clonotype was seen only a few times. The chain combines TRBV11-2 with TRBJ2-1, with D perhaps TRBD1 (6 bases). CDR3 size: 16 residues. Between the trimmed V and J ends, which lost 2 bases and 9 bases, there was a span of 20 bases. CDR1 and CDR2 (germline): SGHAT, FQNNGV. The CDR3 sequence: CASSLTASPGASEQFF. Here the CDR3 DNA reads TGTGCCAGCAGCTTAACGGCTAGCCCAGGGGCCAGTGAGCAGTTCTTC.

For this clonotype: One junction end disagrees with the germline gene, perhaps due to a read error. The genes are TRBV4-1 and TRBJ2-1, with 7 bases aligning to TRBD2. The CDR3 is made up of 15 amino acids. Germline loops: CDR1 MGHRA, CDR2 YSYEKL. CDR3 coding DNA: TGCGCCAGCAGCCAAGAGCGGGGGATTTACAATGAGCAGTGCTTC. It yields the protein CASSQERGIYNEQCF.

V is TRBV5-5 and J is TRBJ2-2; TRBD2 agrees at 7 bases. Germline V gives CDR1 SGHKS, CDR2 YYEKEE (reference sequence). V trimming: 0 bases; J trimming: 3 bases; junction bases outside the gene matches: 2. This CDR3 has 15 residues. In DNA, the CDR3 is TGTGCCAGCAGCTTGGGGGGGGGTTACACCGGGGAGCTGTTTTTT. Its translation: CASSLGGGYTGELFF.

A remark on this clonotype: A read error may explain this, as a much larger clone is one base away. The rearrangement links TRBV6-1 to TRBJ1-6, with 9 bases aligning to TRBD1. Germline V gene lookup returns CDR1 MNHNS and CDR2 SASEGT. The CDR3 consists of 14 residues. This CDR3 reads CDSSPRDRDSPLHF. The CDR3 nucleotides read TGTGACAGCAGTCCCAGGGACAGGGATTCACCCCTCCACTTT.

This clonotype was seen more than once but under ten times. This chain links TRBV19 with TRBJ1-5; D not certain. Trimming cost V 6 bases and J 4 bases, with 7 bases left between them. The CDR3 has 12 residues. Germline V CDR1 and CDR2: LNHDA, SQIVND (reference sequence). The CDR3 reads CASRDQNQPQHF. CDR3 coding DNA: TGTGCCAGTAGAGATCAAAATCAGCCCCAGCATTTT.

This clonotype was detected ten times or more. The rearrangement joins TRBV7-2 to TRBJ2-7; 13 positions agree with TRBD2. The J segment lost 2 bases and the V segment lost 4 bases, leaving 5 bases of the junction unmatched. The CDR3 sequence is 16 residues long. Germline assignment: CDR1 SGHTA and CDR2 FQGNSA. CDR3 nucleotides: TGTGCCAGCAGCTCCTACGGGACTAGCGGGGCCTACGAGCAGTACTTC. Protein sequence: CASSSYGTSGAYEQYF.

This clonotype has only a few counts. The gene calls are TRBV5-4 and TRBJ1-4; 8 positions agree with TRBD1. Germline CDR1 and CDR2: SGHNT and YYREEE (reference sequence). With 0 bases clipped from V and 5 bases from J, the junction kept 3 bases outside the gene matches. CDR3 size: 15 residues. The CDR3 nucleotides are TGTGCCAGCAGCTTGGCGGGACAGGCAAATGAAAAACTGTTTTTT. Translating gives CASSLAGQANEKLFF.

This chain connects TRBV11-2 to TRBJ2-3; D possibly matches TRBD1 or TRBD2 (5 bases each). CDR1 and CDR2 (germline): SGHAT, FQNNGV. With 0 bases removed from V and 6 bases from J, the gap between germline ends came to 16 bases. There are 16 residues in the CDR3. CDR3 loop: CASSLDRGQGRDTQYF. The DNA of the CDR3 is TGTGCCAGCAGCTTAGATCGGGGTCAGGGCCGGGATACGCAGTATTTT.

Of note for this clonotype: An end of the junction differs from the germline gene, which may be a read error. The rearrangement links TRBV4-3 to TRBJ2-3, with D maybe TRBD2 (5 bases). Looked up from germline, CDR1 is LGHNA and CDR2 is YSLEER. The CDR3 loop spans 17 amino acids. CDR3 sequence reads: CPSSHHRDSVTGGTQYF. CDR3 sequence (DNA): TGCCCCAGCAGCCATCACCGGGATAGCGTCACTGGAGGCACGCAGTATTTT.

On this clonotype: A much larger clone differs by one base, so this may be a read error. The rearrangement links TRBV12-3 or TRBV12-4 to TRBJ2-3; D not certain. This CDR3 has 16 amino acids. CDR3 nucleotides: TGTGCCAGCAGTTCCGACCCCGGCCCCCGCGGAGATACGCGGTATTTT. This gives the protein CASSSDPGPRGDTRYF.

This clonotype was recorded at least ten times. V gene TRBV12-3 or TRBV12-4 combines with J gene TRBJ2-6; maybe TRBD1 (6 bases). Trimming pared 3 bases from V and 4 bases from J, leaving 10 bases between. The length of the CDR3 is 15 residues. The CDR3 DNA sequence: TGTGCCAGCAGTTTCTGGGGGCCAGGGGCCAACGTCCTGACTTTC. The encoded protein is CASSFWGPGANVLTF.

Only a few counts were recorded for this clonotype. The rearrangement joins TRBV20-1 to TRBJ1-6; perhaps TRBD1 as D (5 bases). Germline V gene sequence: CDR1 DFQATT, CDR2 SNEGSKA (reference sequence). V lost 1 base and J 5 bases, leaving 9 bases between the germline ends. CDR3 size: 14 residues. CDR3 protein: CSARGDRDNSPLHF. Written as DNA, the CDR3 is TGCAGTGCTAGAGGGGACCGGGATAATTCACCCCTCCACTTT.

V and J are TRBV29-1 and TRBJ1-1; D not resolved. V dropped 2 bases and J dropped 0 bases, with 7 bases sitting between them. Germline V gives CDR1 SQVTM, CDR2 ANQGSEA. The CDR3 spans 13 residues. CDR3 bases: TGCAGCGTTGAATCGCGGCTGAACACTGAAGCTTTCTTT. Protein: CSVESRLNTEAFF.

Points on this clonotype: It is likely a read error, because the conserved phenylalanine at the end of the CDR3 is missing. This chain links TRBV7-6 with TRBJ1-1, with TRBD1 as a possible D gene (6 bases). Deletions cut 3 bases from V and 6 bases from J, with 14 bases between. Germline assignment: CDR1 SGHVS and CDR2 FNYEAQ. The CDR3 sequence is 14 residues long. This CDR3 reads CASSLGGAYPEAFL. The CDR3 DNA follows: TGTGCCAGCAGCTTGGGGGGCGCTTACCCTGAAGCTTTCTTG.

This clonotype was recorded many times. The chain has TRBV7-2 and TRBJ2-3, with 9 bases lining up with TRBD2. V dropped 2 bases and J dropped 5; count of bases not matched to a gene: 14. This CDR3 spans 18 amino acids. Germline V lookup: CDR1 SGHTA, CDR2 FQGNSA. The CDR3 region has the DNA TGTGCCAGCAGCTTACTTTTGTCAGCGGGGGGCCGCGGAGATACGCAGTATTTT. Its translation: CASSLLLSAGGRGDTQYF.

V usage is TRBV7-9 and J usage is TRBJ1-1; no clear D. The CDR3 covers 14 residues. Germline V CDR1 and CDR2: SEHNR, FQNEAQ (reference sequence). Trimming left V 1 base short and J 7 bases short, with 13 bases between. DNA for the CDR3: TGTGCCAGCAGCTTAGGTTTCGGAGGGTATGAAGCTTTCTTT. Translated: CASSLGFGGYEAFF.

Ten or more counts support this clonotype. J is TRBJ2-3 and V is TRBV7-2; 9 bases agree with TRBD2. The CDR3 has 18 residues. V was clipped by 0 bases and J by 0 bases; unmatched bases: 7. CDR1 and CDR2 from the germline V gene are SGHTA and FQGNSA. DNA for the CDR3: TGTGCCAGCAGCTTAGCCGCCTCTAGCGGGACTAGCACAGATACGCAGTATTTT. Its protein product is CASSLAASSGTSTDTQYF.

This clonotype was counted many times. J is TRBJ1-6 and V is TRBV7-2; D ambiguous. CDR3 length equals 14 residues. Germline loops: CDR1 SGHTA, CDR2 FQGNSA. Trimming removed 1 base from V and 5 bases from J, with 6 bases in between. CDR3 sequence (DNA): TGTGCCAGCAGCTTAGGACTGAATAATTCACCCCTCCACTTT. It codes for CASSLGLNNSPLHF.

This clonotype was seen ten or more times. The chain joins TRBV28 to TRBJ1-2; D unresolved. Germline loops: CDR1 MDHEN, CDR2 SYDVKM. The CDR3 loop spans 13 amino acids. The chain's CDR3 is CATRSGANYGYTF. The CDR3 DNA follows: TGTGCGACCCGGTCTGGTGCTAACTATGGCTACACCTTC.

The chain combines TRBV27 with TRBJ1-4, with D maybe TRBD1 (5 bases). This CDR3 comprises 13 residues. Germline V CDR1 and CDR2: MNHEY, SMNVEV (reference sequence). Trimming took 8 bases from V and 8 from J, leaving 15 bases between them. The CDR3 DNA reads TGTGCCAGCGGGGGGTCCGGATTCGAAAAACTGTTTTTT. This codes for CASGGSGFEKLFF.

The chain joins TRBV14 to TRBJ1-6; 9 bases line up with TRBD1. The junction had 4 bases not matched to a gene; V was cut back by 2 bases and J by 5 bases. The CDR3 has 16 residues. Germline V CDR1 and CDR2: SGHDN, FVKESK. The CDR3, as DNA: TGTGCCAGCAGCCAATCGGGACAGGGACATAATTCACCCCTCCACTTT. Encoded protein: CASSQSGQGHNSPLHF.

In this sample, this clonotype turned up a few times. The chain joins TRBV28 to TRBJ1-2, with TRBD1 matching 10 bases. Germline loops: CDR1 MDHEN, CDR2 SYDVKM. J gave up 2 bases and V 6 bases, and 3 bases lay outside the gene matches. This CDR3 has 14 residues. This CDR3 is CASRRQGANYGYTF. DNA of the CDR3: TGTGCCAGCAGGAGACAGGGGGCGAACTATGGCTACACCTTC.